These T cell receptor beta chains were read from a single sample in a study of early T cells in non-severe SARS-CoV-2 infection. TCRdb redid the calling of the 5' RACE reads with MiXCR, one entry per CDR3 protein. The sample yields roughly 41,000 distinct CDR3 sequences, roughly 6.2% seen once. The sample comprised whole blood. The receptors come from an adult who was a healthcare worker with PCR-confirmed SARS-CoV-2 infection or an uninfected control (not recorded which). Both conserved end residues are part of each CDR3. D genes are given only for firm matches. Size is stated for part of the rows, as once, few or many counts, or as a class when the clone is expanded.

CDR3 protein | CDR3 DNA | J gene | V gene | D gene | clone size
CASSVGLGSFHEQYF | TGTGCCAGCAGCGTGGGCCTAGGATCCTTCCACGAGCAGTACTTC | TRBJ2-7 | TRBV9 | - | few
CASETGPPLANIQYF | TGTGCCAGCGAGACTGGGCCCCCCCTCGCCAACATTCAGTACTTC | TRBJ2-4 | TRBV6-2/TRBV6-3 | - | -
CSVVAGVNNEQFF | TGCAGCGTTGTGGCAGGGGTTAACAATGAGCAGTTCTTC | TRBJ2-1 | TRBV29-1 | - | many
CSAEGSFTYEQYF | TGCAGTGCCGAGGGGAGTTTTACCTACGAGCAGTACTTC | TRBJ2-7 | TRBV20-1 | - | many
CASTLTAEAFF | TGTGCCAGCACCCTGACAGCTGAAGCTTTCTTT | TRBJ1-1 | TRBV2 | - | many
CASSLGGGSYNEQFF | TGTGCCAGCAGCTTGGGCGGGGGCTCCTACAATGAGCAGTTCTTC | TRBJ2-1 | TRBV2 | TRBD2 | many
CASSLTRGPYNEQFF | TGTGCCAGCAGCTTGACCAGGGGCCCCTACAATGAGCAGTTCTTC | TRBJ2-1 | TRBV5-5 | - | many
CSASGQVTQETQYF | TGCAGTGCTAGCGGACAGGTGACCCAAGAGACCCAGTACTTC | TRBJ2-5 | TRBV20-1 | TRBD1 | -
CASSLGQVQPQHF | TGTGCCAGCAGTTTGGGACAGGTGCAGCCCCAGCATTTT | TRBJ1-5 | TRBV7-9 | TRBD1 | -
CATSRDRGNTEAFF | TGTGCCACCAGCAGAGATCGTGGGAACACTGAAGCTTTCTTT | TRBJ1-1 | TRBV15 | - | many
CASSLGGLFRAFF | TGTGCCAGCAGCTTAGGAGGACTGTTTAGGGCGTTCTTC | TRBJ2-1 | TRBV11-2 | - | many
CSASRGGVDSPLHF | TGCAGTGCTAGTCGAGGGGGAGTAGATTCACCCCTCCACTTT | TRBJ1-6 | TRBV20-1 | - | many
CAIASGTSGFNEQFF | TGTGCCATCGCCTCCGGGACTAGCGGGTTCAATGAGCAGTTCTTC | TRBJ2-1 | TRBV10-3 | TRBD2 | -
CASSLGHRTGANVLTF | TGCGCCAGCAGCTTGGGTCACAGAACTGGGGCCAACGTCCTGACTTTC | TRBJ2-6 | TRBV5-1 | - | few
CASSPTGGSNEKLFF | TGTGCCAGCAGTCCAACAGGGGGCAGTAATGAAAAACTGTTTTTT | TRBJ1-4 | TRBV12-3/TRBV12-4 | TRBD1 | many
CASSIAEAAPTHTQYF | TGTGCCAGTAGCATTGCGGAGGCGGCCCCCACACATACGCAGTATTTT | TRBJ2-3 | TRBV19 | - | many
CASSPRYTSGRIDTQYF | TGTGCCAGCAGCCCACGGTACACTAGCGGGAGAATAGATACGCAGTATTTT | TRBJ2-3 | TRBV7-6 | TRBD2 | many
CSAREDPQGDEQYF | TGCAGTGCTAGGGAGGACCCACAAGGGGACGAGCAGTACTTC | TRBJ2-7 | TRBV20-1 | - | -
CASSVAGGTGELFF | TGTGCCAGCAGCGTAGCAGGGGGCACCGGGGAGCTGTTTTTT | TRBJ2-2 | TRBV9 | TRBD1 | -
CASSVARPTGELFF | TGTGCCAGCAGTGTGGCTCGTCCCACCGGGGAGCTGTTTTTT | TRBJ2-2 | TRBV2 | - | few
CATQGQDAYEQYF | TGTGCCACCCAGGGACAGGACGCCTACGAGCAGTACTTC | TRBJ2-7 | TRBV3-1 | TRBD1 | many
CASSRPGLFGYGYTF | TGTGCCAGCAGCAGACCGGGTCTCTTTGGGTATGGCTACACCTTC | TRBJ1-2 | TRBV7-2 | - | many
CSARGETYEQYF | TGCAGTGCTCGGGGAGAGACCTACGAGCAGTACTTC | TRBJ2-7 | TRBV20-1 | - | many
CASSSSSGNPGVETQYF | TGCGCCAGCAGCTCCTCGTCTGGCAACCCCGGGGTGGAGACCCAGTACTTC | TRBJ2-5 | TRBV5-1 | - | many
CASSKQGATEAFF | TGTGCCAGCAGCAAACAGGGGGCCACTGAAGCTTTCTTT | TRBJ1-1 | TRBV7-8 | TRBD1 | many
CASSPETGGTYEQYF | TGTGCCAGCAGTCCAGAGACAGGGGGAACCTACGAGCAGTACTTC | TRBJ2-7 | TRBV3-1 | TRBD1 | few
CASSYRGDTGELFF | TGTGCCAGCAGTTACAGGGGGGACACCGGGGAGCTGTTTTTT | TRBJ2-2 | TRBV6-5 | - | few
CASSLGLSQGAYYNEQFF | TGTGCCAGCAGCTTAGGCCTGTCACAGGGGGCGTATTACAATGAGCAGTTCTTC | TRBJ2-1 | TRBV7-9 | TRBD1 | -
CASMSRVGDTQYF | TGTGCCAGCATGTCCAGGGTAGGAGATACGCAGTATTTT | TRBJ2-3 | TRBV7-2 | - | many
CSGQREAASSDTQYF | TGCAGCGGCCAGCGGGAGGCCGCTTCGTCAGATACGCAGTATTTT | TRBJ2-3 | TRBV29-1 | TRBD2 | -
CASSLQPLSSGGAGTQYF | TGTGCCAGCAGCTTACAACCCCTCTCTAGCGGGGGGGCCGGTACGCAGTATTTT | TRBJ2-3 | TRBV7-2 | TRBD2 | many
CASTPPLHYNSPLHF | TGTGCCAGCACCCCCCCTCTGCACTATAATTCACCCCTCCACTTT | TRBJ1-6 | TRBV7-3 | - | few
CASSVGDYNEQFF | TGTGCTAGCAGCGTGGGGGATTACAATGAGCAGTTCTTC | TRBJ2-1 | TRBV7-7 | - | many
CVSSPPGHSNYGYSF | TGTGTCAGCTCACCACCGGGACATTCTAACTATGGCTACTCCTTC | TRBJ1-2 | TRBV18 | - | once
CASSSDGYEQYF | TGTGCCAGCAGTTCAGACGGTTACGAGCAGTACTTC | TRBJ2-7 | TRBV6-2/TRBV6-3 | - | many
CSARDPRRSDTQYF | TGCAGTGCTAGAGACCCCAGGAGGTCCGATACGCAGTATTTT | TRBJ2-3 | TRBV20-1 | - | -
CASSPRLRGSGGYTF | TGTGCCAGCAGTCCCCGACTGCGGGGATCGGGAGGCTACACCTTC | TRBJ1-2 | TRBV28 | - | many
CAISESGTFSEAFF | TGTGCCATCAGTGAGTCCGGGACGTTCTCGGAAGCTTTCTTT | TRBJ1-1 | TRBV10-3 | - | many
CASSHSGSGANVLTF | TGTGCCAGCAGCCACTCAGGGTCTGGGGCCAACGTCCTGACTTTC | TRBJ2-6 | TRBV3-1 | - | many
CASSPMELAGAPQYF | TGTGCCAGTAGTCCTATGGAGCTAGCGGGAGCGCCGCAGTATTTT | TRBJ2-3 | TRBV19 | TRBD2 | many
CASRRRQVLAKNIQYF | TGTGCCAGCAGGAGGAGACAGGTCCTAGCCAAAAACATTCAGTACTTC | TRBJ2-4 | TRBV5-8 | - | few
CASSLGSLQEAQYF | TGTGCCAGCAGCTTAGGTAGCCTACAAGAGGCCCAGTACTTC | TRBJ2-5 | TRBV11-2 | - | many
CSAQGSNYGYTF | TGCAGCGCACAGGGTTCTAACTATGGCTACACCTTC | TRBJ1-2 | TRBV20-1 | - | many
CASSLEGHSNQPQHF | TGCGCCAGCAGCTTGGAGGGACATAGCAATCAGCCCCAGCATTTT | TRBJ1-5 | TRBV5-1 | - | many
CASSALPSTEAFF | TGTGCCAGCAGCGCCCTTCCAAGCACTGAAGCTTTCTTT | TRBJ1-1 | TRBV6-1 | - | many
CASSIGAASTDTQYF | TGTGCCAGTAGCATTGGGGCTGCTAGCACAGATACGCAGTATTTT | TRBJ2-3 | TRBV19 | - | -
CSANPGPYGYTF | TGCAGTGCTAATCCGGGACCCTATGGCTACACCTTC | TRBJ1-2 | TRBV20-1 | - | many
CASSPTGSNEKLFF | TGTGCCAGCAGCCCCACAGGGTCTAATGAAAAACTGTTTTTT | TRBJ1-4 | TRBV7-9 | - | many
CASSDSGRRYEQYF | TGCGCCAGCAGTGATTCGGGACGCCGCTACGAGCAGTACTTC | TRBJ2-7 | TRBV10-2 | - | many
CASSASSSGGRDEQYF | TGTGCCAGCAGCGCCTCCTCTAGCGGGGGGCGCGACGAGCAGTACTTC | TRBJ2-7 | TRBV7-8 | TRBD2 | few